The rows below give T cell receptor beta chains drawn from one sample of a study of T cells in Graves' hyperthyroidism and ophthalmopathy. TCRdb independently ran MiXCR on the multiplex PCR reads; one entry per CDR3 protein. The data show roughly 500,000 distinct CDR3 sequences, 40% to 50% seen once. The sequencing input was peripheral blood or thyroid tissue (not recorded which). The receptors were sampled from an adult woman with Graves' disease, either hyperthyroidism or ophthalmopathy (not recorded which). The CDR3 runs from the conserved cysteine through the conserved F or W. D genes are given only for firm matches. Clone size, where shown, is once, few, many, or a class for clones that have expanded.

d_call: TRBD1
j_call: TRBJ1-5
v_call: TRBV29-1
clone_size: few
cdr3_length: 13
cdr3_nt: TGCAGCGTCGCAAGGGACAGGGGACAGCCCCAGCATTTT
cdr3_aa: CSVARDRGQPQHF

d_call: TRBD1
j_call: TRBJ2-1
v_call: TRBV20-1
clone_size: -
cdr3_length: 13
cdr3_nt: TGCAGTGCTATCCTAGGACAGGACAATGAGCAGTTCTTC
cdr3_aa: CSAILGQDNEQFF

d_call: -
j_call: TRBJ1-2
v_call: TRBV20-1
clone_size: once
cdr3_length: 14
cdr3_nt: TGCAGTGCCAAATACAGGGCGGCGGGCTATGGCTACACCTTC
cdr3_aa: CSAKYRAAGYGYTF

d_call: -
j_call: TRBJ1-1
v_call: TRBV3-1
clone_size: many
cdr3_length: 14
cdr3_nt: TGTGCCAGCAGCCAGGGGGACCTTAACACTGAAGCTTTCTTT
cdr3_aa: CASSQGDLNTEAFF

d_call: -
j_call: TRBJ2-5
v_call: TRBV19
clone_size: many
cdr3_length: 13
cdr3_nt: TGTGCCAGTATGACAGGTCTCGGAGAGACCCAGTACTTC
cdr3_aa: CASMTGLGETQYF

d_call: -
j_call: TRBJ2-7
v_call: TRBV10-3
clone_size: -
cdr3_length: 15
cdr3_nt: TGTGCCAGCAGTGGGGGACTGGGACACTCCTACGAGCAGTACTTC
cdr3_aa: CASSGGLGHSYEQYF

d_call: -
j_call: TRBJ1-6
v_call: TRBV7-9
clone_size: many
cdr3_length: 15
cdr3_nt: TGTGCCAGCAGCACCCCCGGTACGGGAAATTCACCCCTCCACTTT
cdr3_aa: CASSTPGTGNSPLHF

d_call: -
j_call: TRBJ2-2
v_call: TRBV24-1
clone_size: -
cdr3_length: 14
cdr3_nt: TGTGCCACCAGTGCCAGGCGGGGTCCCGGGGAGCTGTTTTTT
cdr3_aa: CATSARRGPGELFF

d_call: TRBD1
j_call: TRBJ2-7
v_call: TRBV12-3/TRBV12-4
clone_size: -
cdr3_length: 14
cdr3_nt: TGTGCCAGCAGCACAGGACAGGGGACCTACGAGCAGTACTTC
cdr3_aa: CASSTGQGTYEQYF

d_call: -
j_call: TRBJ2-7
v_call: TRBV6-1
clone_size: -
cdr3_length: 13
cdr3_nt: TGTGCCAGCACGGTCGACGCCTCCTACGAGCAGTACTTC
cdr3_aa: CASTVDASYEQYF

d_call: -
j_call: TRBJ1-2
v_call: TRBV20-1
clone_size: many
cdr3_length: 13
cdr3_nt: TGCAGTGCTAGAGAGGAGGTAAACTATGGCTACACCTTC
cdr3_aa: CSAREEVNYGYTF

d_call: -
j_call: TRBJ2-5
v_call: TRBV12-3/TRBV12-4
clone_size: -
cdr3_length: 14
cdr3_nt: TGTGCCAGCAACGGGGTGGTCAGCCAAGAGACCCAGTACTTC
cdr3_aa: CASNGVVSQETQYF

d_call: -
j_call: TRBJ1-4
v_call: TRBV15
clone_size: many
cdr3_length: 14
cdr3_nt: TGTGCCACCAGCGAGAGTGCAACTAATGAAAAACTGTTTTTT
cdr3_aa: CATSESATNEKLFF

d_call: -
j_call: TRBJ1-2
v_call: TRBV19
clone_size: many
cdr3_length: 11
cdr3_nt: TGTGCCAGTAGTGCACCCTTTGGCTACACCTTC
cdr3_aa: CASSAPFGYTF

d_call: -
j_call: TRBJ1-1
v_call: TRBV7-2
clone_size: -
cdr3_length: 13
cdr3_nt: TGTGCCAGCTCACCAGGGTTGAGCACTGAAGCTTTCTTT
cdr3_aa: CASSPGLSTEAFF